Listed below are T cell receptor beta chains from one sample, sequenced in a study of regulatory T cells in long-lasting Graves disease. TCRdb reprocessed the multiplex PCR reads via MiXCR and lists one record per CDR3 protein. Of some 370,000 distinct CDR3 sequences listed, 20% are singletons. Sample: peripheral blood mononuclear cells (PBMCs), taken when the disease was refractory, from a patient treated with antithyroid drugs. The receptors derive from a female donor with Graves disease. The CDR3 runs from the conserved cysteine through the conserved F or W. A D gene is named only where the DNA matches it firmly. Clone size is not always given. Where it is, it says once, few, many or a class for expanded clones.

V gene,D gene,J gene,clone size,CDR3 DNA,CDR3 protein
TRBV12-3/TRBV12-4,.,TRBJ2-7,.,TGTGCCAGCAGTTTTAGTGGGGCGAGCTCCTACGAGCAGTACTTC,CASSFSGASSYEQYF
TRBV7-2,.,TRBJ2-4,.,TGTGCCAGCAGCTTAAGTTCTGGGGGATTGGCCAAAAACATTCAGTACTTC,CASSLSSGGLAKNIQYF
TRBV13,.,TRBJ2-7,.,TGTGCCAGCAGCTTCTCGGGGACTTTCCACGAGCAGTACTTC,CASSFSGTFHEQYF
TRBV20-1,.,TRBJ2-2,few,TGCAGTGCTAGAGATTCGTCGCCTAGTGTTTGGGCCGGGGAGCTGTTTTTT,CSARDSSPSVWAGELFF
TRBV14,.,TRBJ2-7,.,TGTGCCAGCAGCCAAGTATTACATCCGAGGGGCGAGCAGTACTTC,CASSQVLHPRGEQYF
TRBV7-8,.,TRBJ1-4,once,TGTGCCAGCAGCGGCCGGGACGGCCGAAAACTGTTTTTT,CASSGRDGRKLFF
TRBV6-1,TRBD1,TRBJ2-5,.,TGTGCCAGCAGGCCCTGGGTTTTGGACAGGGGGAGTCAAGAGACCCAGTACTTC,CASRPWVLDRGSQETQYF
TRBV3-1,.,TRBJ2-5,many,TGTGCCAGCAGTAGGACCAAGCCGGGAAGCCAAGAGACCCAGTACTTC,CASSRTKPGSQETQYF
TRBV7-2,.,TRBJ2-1,once,TGTGCCAGCAGCTTAGGTTTAGCAACGGAGCAGTTCTTC,CASSLGLATEQFF
TRBV27,.,TRBJ1-1,.,TGTGCCAGCAATTCACCGAACACTGAAGCTTTCTTT,CASNSPNTEAFF
TRBV5-5,.,TRBJ1-1,few,TGTGCCAGCAGGCCGGAGGAACTGAACACTGAAGCTTTCTTT,CASRPEELNTEAFF
TRBV28,.,TRBJ1-1,many,TGTGCCAGCCGTACCGCCGGGTCCTCGAACACTGAAGCTTTCTTT,CASRTAGSSNTEAFF
TRBV6-1,.,TRBJ2-7,.,TGTGCCAGCAGATCAGACATGTCCTACGAGCAGTACTTC,CASRSDMSYEQYF
TRBV5-1,TRBD1,TRBJ1-2,many,TGCGCCAGCAGCTTCCAGGGAGGGACAGGGAACGCGTGGTATGGCTACACCTTC,CASSFQGGTGNAWYGYTF
TRBV30,.,TRBJ2-2,many,TGTGCCTGGAGTGAGAAGATGAACACCGGGGAGCTGTTTTTT,CAWSEKMNTGELFF
TRBV19,.,TRBJ1-2,.,TGTGCCTCCCCTGGGAGGCAGCAACTATATGGCTACACCTTC,CASPGRQQLYGYTF
TRBV7-2,TRBD1,TRBJ2-2,many,TGTGCCAGCAGCCGAGGGGGCGGAACCGGGGAGCTGTTTTTT,CASSRGGGTGELFF
TRBV5-1,.,TRBJ2-5,.,TGCGCCAGCAGCTTGTTCACGAAGCCTTCAGAGACCCAGTACTTC,CASSLFTKPSETQYF
TRBV5-1,.,TRBJ1-1,.,TGCGCCAGCAGCAGCAAGGAGGGGGTGAACACTGAAGCTTTCTTT,CASSSKEGVNTEAFF
TRBV19,.,TRBJ1-5,.,TGTGCCAGTAGTGGGCAGGGACGGGGCAATCAGCCCCAGCATTTT,CASSGQGRGNQPQHF
TRBV24-1,TRBD1,TRBJ1-2,many,TGTGCCACCAGTGAGGTGGGACAGGGGGCGAAGTACACCTTC,CATSEVGQGAKYTF
TRBV5-1,.,TRBJ2-1,.,TGCGCCAGCAGCTCCCTACAGGGATACAATGAGCAGTTCTTC,CASSSLQGYNEQFF
TRBV12-3/TRBV12-4,.,TRBJ2-3,many,TGTGCCAGCAGTTCCTACGTGAGCGGAACCAGCACAGATACGCAGTATTTT,CASSSYVSGTSTDTQYF
TRBV30,.,TRBJ2-5,many,TGTGCCTGGAACTCCTCACCCGGGACCCAGTACTTC,CAWNSSPGTQYF
TRBV30,.,TRBJ2-7,.,TGTGCCTGGGGTCGGGCCTACGAGCAGTACTTC,CAWGRAYEQYF
TRBV7-2,.,TRBJ2-5,many,TGTGCCAGCAGTTTGGGGGGAGGACAAGAGACCCAGTACTTC,CASSLGGGQETQYF
TRBV6-1,.,TRBJ2-7,few,TGTGTCAGCAGCCACGGGGACGGTACCTACGAGCAGTACTTC,CVSSHGDGTYEQYF
TRBV7-2,TRBD1,TRBJ1-3,few,TGTGCCAGCAGTTGGACAGGGGGCTCTGGAAACACCATATATTTT,CASSWTGGSGNTIYF
TRBV12-3/TRBV12-4,.,TRBJ1-5,many,TGTGCCAGCAGTCCCCCCGGGGAGGGCGCAAGGGCCCAGCATTTT,CASSPPGEGARAQHF
TRBV28,TRBD2,TRBJ2-3,few,TGTGCCAGCAGTTTTATGGCGGGAGACGCAGATACGCAGTATTTT,CASSFMAGDADTQYF
TRBV7-2,.,TRBJ2-7,.,TGTGCCAGCAGCTTAGCGGGAGGTTGGACTTCCTACGAGCAGTACTTC,CASSLAGGWTSYEQYF
TRBV19,.,TRBJ1-5,.,TGTGCCAGTTCGGAGGCAGGCACAAATCAGCCCCAGCATTTT,CASSEAGTNQPQHF
TRBV11-2,.,TRBJ2-7,many,TGTGCCAGCAGCTTTGATGAAATGGTCGAGCAGTACTTC,CASSFDEMVEQYF
TRBV10-3,TRBD1,TRBJ2-6,.,TGTGCCATCAGTGAGGGTCCAGGGGGCGCGGGGGCCAACGTCCTGACTTTC,CAISEGPGGAGANVLTF
TRBV6-1,.,TRBJ2-1,.,TGCGCAAGCACGGACACTGACAATGAGCAGTTCTTC,CASTDTDNEQFF
TRBV19,TRBD2,TRBJ2-7,few,TGTGCCAGTAGTCCACGGGTAGCGGGTAGGAGCTCCTACGAGCAGTACTTC,CASSPRVAGRSSYEQYF
TRBV29-1,TRBD2,TRBJ2-5,.,TGCAGCGTTGCCCGGACTAGCGGGAGAGTAACGGAAGAGACCCAGTACTTC,CSVARTSGRVTEETQYF
TRBV29-1,TRBD1,TRBJ2-7,few,TGCAGCGTTGAACGGACAGGGGGCAAGAACGAGCAGTACTTC,CSVERTGGKNEQYF
TRBV12-3/TRBV12-4,TRBD1,TRBJ2-7,many,TGTGCCAGCAGCCCCTCCGGAGGACAGGGGGGCGAGCAGTACTTC,CASSPSGGQGGEQYF
TRBV6-1,.,TRBJ2-5,.,TGTGCCAGCAGATTTCAGGGAATAGAGACCCAGTACTTC,CASRFQGIETQYF
TRBV20-1,.,TRBJ2-6,many,TGCAGTGCCACCCTGTCCGGAGGTACTGGGGCCAACGTCCTGACTTTC,CSATLSGGTGANVLTF
TRBV5-4,.,TRBJ2-2,few,TGTGCCAGCAGCCGGGTTACTAGTCCGAACACCGGGGAGCTGTTTTTT,CASSRVTSPNTGELFF
TRBV18,.,TRBJ1-1,few,TGTGCCAGCTCAGGAGTACCCGGAGGGACTGAAGCTTTCTTT,CASSGVPGGTEAFF
TRBV12-3/TRBV12-4,.,TRBJ2-1,once,TGTGCCAGCAGTTTAGCGCGCGGGGTCAGGAACAATGAGCAGTTCTTC,CASSLARGVRNNEQFF
TRBV30,.,TRBJ1-2,many,TGTGCCTGGACTGAAACAAGCGGACGGTATGGCTACACCTTC,CAWTETSGRYGYTF
TRBV10-1,TRBD2,TRBJ2-2,.,TGCGCCAGCAGTCCGGGACTAGGCCTCACCGGGGAGCTGTTTTTT,CASSPGLGLTGELFF
TRBV20-1,.,TRBJ2-3,.,TGCAGTGCTCGCATGACAGATACGCAGTATTTT,CSARMTDTQYF
TRBV6-2/TRBV6-3,.,TRBJ2-4,few,TGTGCCAGCAGTTACTCCATCGCTCTAGCGAGCGGCATTCAGTACTTC,CASSYSIALASGIQYF
TRBV12-5,.,TRBJ2-2,.,TGTGCTAGTGGGTCGGGACAAAACGCCGGGGAGCTGTTTTTT,CASGSGQNAGELFF
TRBV27,.,TRBJ1-2,.,TGTGCCAGCAAACCCAGGACAGAATCTAACTATGGCTACACCTTC,CASKPRTESNYGYTF
TRBV7-2,TRBD2,TRBJ2-1,.,TGTGCCAGCAGCTTTCGAGCGGGAGACTCCAACAATGAGCAGTTCTTC,CASSFRAGDSNNEQFF
TRBV24-1,.,TRBJ1-4,many,TGTGCCACCAGTGATTCCAGGGGAGTCGATGAAAAACTGTTTTTT,CATSDSRGVDEKLFF
TRBV6-1,TRBD1,TRBJ2-7,.,TGTGCCAGCAGTGAGACAGGGCCAAAGGACGAGCAGTACTTC,CASSETGPKDEQYF
TRBV7-2,TRBD1,TRBJ2-7,many,TGTGCCAGCAGCGCGGACAGGGCGGCCTACGAGCAGTACTTC,CASSADRAAYEQYF
TRBV7-8,TRBD2,TRBJ2-6,few,TGTGCCAGCAGCTTGGGACTAGCGTTCTCTGGGGCCAACGTCCTGACTTTC,CASSLGLAFSGANVLTF
TRBV7-9,.,TRBJ1-2,many,TGTGCCAGCAGCTTAGGGGACCAGCCTTATGGCTACACCTTC,CASSLGDQPYGYTF
TRBV3-1,TRBD1,TRBJ2-1,few,TGTGCCAGCAGCATCACCGGGACAGGGCATCCTGAGCAGTTCTTC,CASSITGTGHPEQFF
TRBV12-3/TRBV12-4,.,TRBJ2-1,.,TGTGCCAGCAGTTTTATGGGAACTGAGCAGTTCTTC,CASSFMGTEQFF